What follows is one T cell receptor (beta chain) and its context. A Seattle source enrolled patients during active infection and followed them longitudinally. The entry originates in a study of blood T cell repertoires in COVID-19. Study information: Some COVID-19 samples were acute and others convalescent; all came from the United States, Italy and Spain. In each case, the material was cDNA or gDNA derived from T cells, B-cell-depleted T cells, or PBMCs.

The repertoire was sequenced with immunoSEQ multiplex PCR; TCRdb's copy has only in-frame clones and lacks some. The table records around 170,000 clones, roughly 87% of them present only once. Trimming took 5 bases from V and 4 from J; bases not matched to a gene: 11. The germline V gene has CDR1 MNHEY and CDR2 SVGEGT. This CDR3 comprises 16 residues. The chain uses TRBV6-2 or TRBV6-3 and TRBJ1-3; 7 bases fit TRBD1. The TCR originated in a woman in her seventies with COVID-19, enrolled during active disease. Input material: peripheral blood. The CDR3 is CASSRQGGRRGNTIYF. The CDR3 DNA is TGTGCCAGCAGTCGACAGGGAGGTCGAAGAGGAAACACCATATATTTT.